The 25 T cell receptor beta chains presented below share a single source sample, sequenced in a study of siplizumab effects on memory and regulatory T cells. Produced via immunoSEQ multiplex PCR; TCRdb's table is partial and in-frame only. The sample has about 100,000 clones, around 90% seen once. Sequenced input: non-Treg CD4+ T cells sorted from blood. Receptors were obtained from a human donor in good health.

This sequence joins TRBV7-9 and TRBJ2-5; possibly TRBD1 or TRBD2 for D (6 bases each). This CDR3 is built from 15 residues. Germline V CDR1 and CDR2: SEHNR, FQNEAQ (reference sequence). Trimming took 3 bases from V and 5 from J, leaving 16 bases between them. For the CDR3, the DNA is TGTGCCAGCAGCTTGAGGGGGGCGGAGGATGAGACCCAGTACTTC. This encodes CASSLRGAEDETQYF.

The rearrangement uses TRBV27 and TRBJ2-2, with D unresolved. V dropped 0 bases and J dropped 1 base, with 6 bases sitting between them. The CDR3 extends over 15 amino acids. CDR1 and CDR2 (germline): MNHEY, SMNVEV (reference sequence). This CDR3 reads CASSLSAVNTGELFF. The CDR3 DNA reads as TGTGCCAGCAGTTTATCGGCGGTGAACACCGGGGAGCTGTTTTTT.

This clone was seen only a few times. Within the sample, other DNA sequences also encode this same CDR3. Written as DNA, the CDR3 is TGTGCCAGCAGCTTGGGAGGCAGGGGGAGTAATGAAAAACTGTTTTTT. Its translation is CASSLGGRGSNEKLFF. The chain employs TRBV5-5 and TRBJ1-4; 7 bases agree with TRBD1. V was pared by 0 bases and J by 4 bases, with 6 bases of the junction left unmatched. Germline V lookup: CDR1 SGHKS, CDR2 YYEKEE (reference sequence). The CDR3 has 16 residues.

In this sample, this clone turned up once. CDR3 bases: TGTGCCTGGAGTCCTTCTAGCAGGTACAATGAGCAGTTCTTC. This encodes CAWSPSSRYNEQFF. The chain carries TRBV30 and TRBJ2-1, with D possibly being TRBD2 (5 bases). Germline V gene lookup returns CDR1 GTSNPN and CDR2 SVGIG (reference sequence). V was pared by 2 bases and J by 4 bases, with 12 bases between. The CDR3 spans 14 residues.

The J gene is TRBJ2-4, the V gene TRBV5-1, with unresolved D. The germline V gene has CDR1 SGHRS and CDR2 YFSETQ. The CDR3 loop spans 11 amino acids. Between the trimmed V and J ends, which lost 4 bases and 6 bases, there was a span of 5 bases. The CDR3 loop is CASSTGNIQYF. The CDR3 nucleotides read TGCGCCAGCAGCACCGGAAACATTCAGTACTTC.

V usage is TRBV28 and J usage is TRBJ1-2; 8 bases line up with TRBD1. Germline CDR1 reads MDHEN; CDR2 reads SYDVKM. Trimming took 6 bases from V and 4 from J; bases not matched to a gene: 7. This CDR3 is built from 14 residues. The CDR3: CASSPTGGGYGYTF. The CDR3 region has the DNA TGTGCCAGCAGCCCAACAGGGGGAGGCTATGGCTACACCTTC.

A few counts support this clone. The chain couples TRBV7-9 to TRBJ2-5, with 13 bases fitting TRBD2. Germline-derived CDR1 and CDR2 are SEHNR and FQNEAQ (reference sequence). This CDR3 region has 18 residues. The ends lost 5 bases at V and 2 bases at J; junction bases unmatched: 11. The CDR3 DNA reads TGTGCCAGCAGCCCCGGGACTAGCGGGGCAGTGGGTCAAGAGACCCAGTACTTC. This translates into CASSPGTSGAVGQETQYF.

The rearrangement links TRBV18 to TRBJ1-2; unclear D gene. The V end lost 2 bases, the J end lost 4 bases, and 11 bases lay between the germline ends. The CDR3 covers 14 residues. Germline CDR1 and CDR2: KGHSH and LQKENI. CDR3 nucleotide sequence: TGTGCCAGCTCACCAAAATCGGTGCTCTATGGCTACACCTTC. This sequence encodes CASSPKSVLYGYTF.

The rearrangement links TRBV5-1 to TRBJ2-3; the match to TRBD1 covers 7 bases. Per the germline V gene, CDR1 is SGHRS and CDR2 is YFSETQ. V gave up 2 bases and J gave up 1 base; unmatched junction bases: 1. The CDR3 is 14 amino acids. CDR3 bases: TGCGCCAGCAGCTTAGACAGGGGCACAGATACGCAGTATTTT. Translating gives CASSLDRGTDTQYF.

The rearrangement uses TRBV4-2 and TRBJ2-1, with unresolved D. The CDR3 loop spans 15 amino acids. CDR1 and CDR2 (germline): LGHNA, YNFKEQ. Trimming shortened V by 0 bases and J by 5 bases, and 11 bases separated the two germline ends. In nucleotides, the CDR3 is TGTGCCAGCAGCCAAGAACGGTGGGAAAACAATGAGCAGTTCTTC. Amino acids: CASSQERWENNEQFF.

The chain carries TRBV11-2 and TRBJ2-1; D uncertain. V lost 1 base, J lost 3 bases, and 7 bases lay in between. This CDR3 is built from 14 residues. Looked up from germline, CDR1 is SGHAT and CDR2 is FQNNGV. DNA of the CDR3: TGTGCCAGCAGCTTAGTAGCCAGCTACAATGAGCAGTTCTTC. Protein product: CASSLVASYNEQFF.

DNA of the CDR3: TGCGCCAGTTCTCTCGGGACAGGGCCATATAGCAATCAGCCCCAGCATTTT. The encoded protein is CASSLGTGPYSNQPQHF. The chain is built from TRBV5-1 and TRBJ1-5; 9 bases line up with TRBD1. This CDR3 comprises 17 residues. Germline assignment: CDR1 SGHRS and CDR2 YFSETQ. The J segment lost 0 bases and the V segment lost 8 bases, leaving 12 bases of the junction unmatched. Drawing the rest from reference TRBV5-1 and TRBJ1-5, the complete variable domain is KAGVTQTPRYLIKTRGQQVTLSCSPISGHRSVSWYQQTPGQGLQFLFEYFSETQRNKGNFPGRFSGRQFSNSRSEMNVSTLELGDSALYLCASSLGTGPYSNQPQHFGDGTRLSIL.

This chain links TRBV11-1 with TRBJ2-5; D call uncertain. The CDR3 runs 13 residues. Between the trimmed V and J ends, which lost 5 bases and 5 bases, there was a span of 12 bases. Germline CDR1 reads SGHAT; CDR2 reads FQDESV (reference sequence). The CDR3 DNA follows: TGTGCCAGCAGCCCCCTCTCTGCGGAGACCCAGTACTTC. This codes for CASSPLSAETQYF.

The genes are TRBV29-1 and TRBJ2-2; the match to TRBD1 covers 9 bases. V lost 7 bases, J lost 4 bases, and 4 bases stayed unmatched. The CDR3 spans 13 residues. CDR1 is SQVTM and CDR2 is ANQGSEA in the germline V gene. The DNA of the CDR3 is TGCAGCGGAGGGGGACAGGGCACCGGGGAGCTGTTTTTT. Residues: CSGGGQGTGELFF.

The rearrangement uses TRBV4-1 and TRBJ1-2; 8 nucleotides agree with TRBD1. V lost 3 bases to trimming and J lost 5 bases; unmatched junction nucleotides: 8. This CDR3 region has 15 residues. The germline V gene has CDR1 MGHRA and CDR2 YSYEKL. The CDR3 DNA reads TGCGCCAGCAGCCAGCCGGGACAGGCAAGATATGGCTACACCTTC. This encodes CASSQPGQARYGYTF.

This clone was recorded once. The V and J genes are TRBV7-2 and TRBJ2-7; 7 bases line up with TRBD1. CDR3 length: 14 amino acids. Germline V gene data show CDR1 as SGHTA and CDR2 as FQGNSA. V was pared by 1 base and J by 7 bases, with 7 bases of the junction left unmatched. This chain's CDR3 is CASSLGQGGAEQYF. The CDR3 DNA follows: TGTGCCAGCAGCTTAGGACAGGGTGGGGCGGAGCAGTACTTC.

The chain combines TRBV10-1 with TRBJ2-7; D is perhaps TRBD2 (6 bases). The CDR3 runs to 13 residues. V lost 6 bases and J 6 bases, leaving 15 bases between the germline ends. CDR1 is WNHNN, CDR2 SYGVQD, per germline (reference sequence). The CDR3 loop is CASSLMVGGEQYF. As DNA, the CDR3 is TGCGCCAGCAGCTTAATGGTGGGAGGCGAGCAGTACTTC.

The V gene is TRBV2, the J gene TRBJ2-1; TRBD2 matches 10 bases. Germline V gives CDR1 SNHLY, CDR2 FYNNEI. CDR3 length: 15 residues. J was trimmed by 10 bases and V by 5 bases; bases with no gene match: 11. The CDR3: CASSRLAGVRREQFF. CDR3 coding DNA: TGTGCCAGCAGTCGGCTAGCGGGAGTCCGAAGGGAGCAGTTCTTC.

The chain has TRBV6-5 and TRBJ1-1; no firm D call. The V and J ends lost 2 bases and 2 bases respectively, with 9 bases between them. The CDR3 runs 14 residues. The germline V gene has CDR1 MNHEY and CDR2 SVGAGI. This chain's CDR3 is CASSYPGGNTEAFF. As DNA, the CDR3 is TGTGCCAGCAGTTACCCTGGAGGTAACACTGAAGCTTTCTTT.

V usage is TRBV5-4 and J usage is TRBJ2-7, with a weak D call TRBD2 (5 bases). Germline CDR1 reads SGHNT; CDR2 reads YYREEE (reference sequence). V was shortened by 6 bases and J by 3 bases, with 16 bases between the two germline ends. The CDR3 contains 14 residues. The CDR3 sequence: CASTQSGGLYEQYF. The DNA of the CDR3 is TGTGCCAGCACCCAATCGGGCGGGCTCTACGAGCAGTACTTC.

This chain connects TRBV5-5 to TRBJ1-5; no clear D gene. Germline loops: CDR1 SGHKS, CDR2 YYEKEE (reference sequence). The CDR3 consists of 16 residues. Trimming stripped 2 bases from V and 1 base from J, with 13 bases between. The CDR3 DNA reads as TGTGCCAGCAGCTTCTTCGGGGAGTTAAGCAATCAGCCCCAGCATTTT. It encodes CASSFFGELSNQPQHF.

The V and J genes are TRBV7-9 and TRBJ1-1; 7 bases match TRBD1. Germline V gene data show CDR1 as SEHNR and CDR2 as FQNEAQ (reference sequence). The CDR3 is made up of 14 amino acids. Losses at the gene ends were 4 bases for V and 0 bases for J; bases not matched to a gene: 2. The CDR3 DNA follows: TGTGCCAGCAGCTCGGGACAGATGAACACTGAAGCTTTCTTT. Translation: CASSSGQMNTEAFF.

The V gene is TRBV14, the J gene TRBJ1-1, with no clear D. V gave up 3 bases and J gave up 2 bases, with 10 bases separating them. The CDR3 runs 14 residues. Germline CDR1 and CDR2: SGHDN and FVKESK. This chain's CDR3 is CASSHRPGNTEAFF. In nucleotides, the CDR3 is TGTGCCAGCAGCCATAGACCCGGAAACACTGAAGCTTTCTTT.

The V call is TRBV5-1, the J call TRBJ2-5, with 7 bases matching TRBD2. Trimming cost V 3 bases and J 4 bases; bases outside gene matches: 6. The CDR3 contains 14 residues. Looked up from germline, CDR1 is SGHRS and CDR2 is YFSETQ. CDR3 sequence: CASSSPGEGETQYF. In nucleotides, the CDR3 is TGCGCCAGCAGCTCTCCTGGGGAGGGAGAGACCCAGTACTTC.

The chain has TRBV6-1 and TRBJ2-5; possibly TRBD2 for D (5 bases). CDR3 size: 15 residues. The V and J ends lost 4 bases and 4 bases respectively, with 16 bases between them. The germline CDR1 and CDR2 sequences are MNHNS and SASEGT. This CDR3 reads CASSAQRFRGETQYF. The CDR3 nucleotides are TGTGCCAGCAGTGCACAGAGGTTTCGGGGAGAGACCCAGTACTTC.